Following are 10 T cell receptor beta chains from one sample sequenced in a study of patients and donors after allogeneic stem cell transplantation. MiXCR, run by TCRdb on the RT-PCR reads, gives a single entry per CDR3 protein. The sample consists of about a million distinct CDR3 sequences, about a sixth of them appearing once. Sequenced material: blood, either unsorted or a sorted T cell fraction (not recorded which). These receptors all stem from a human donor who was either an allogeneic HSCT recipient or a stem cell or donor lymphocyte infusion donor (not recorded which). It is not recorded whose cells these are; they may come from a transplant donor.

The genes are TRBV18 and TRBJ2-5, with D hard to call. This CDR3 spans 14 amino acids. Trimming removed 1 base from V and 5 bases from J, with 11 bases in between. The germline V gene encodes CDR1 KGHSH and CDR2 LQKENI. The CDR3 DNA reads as TGTGCCAGCTCACCACTTAAGGGCCCGGAGACCCAGTACTTC. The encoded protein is CASSPLKGPETQYF.

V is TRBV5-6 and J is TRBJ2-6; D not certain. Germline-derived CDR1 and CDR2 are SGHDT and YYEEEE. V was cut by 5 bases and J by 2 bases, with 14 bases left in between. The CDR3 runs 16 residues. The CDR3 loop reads CASRVARLTGANVLTF. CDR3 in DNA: TGTGCCAGCAGAGTGGCGCGGTTGACTGGGGCCAACGTCCTGACTTTC.

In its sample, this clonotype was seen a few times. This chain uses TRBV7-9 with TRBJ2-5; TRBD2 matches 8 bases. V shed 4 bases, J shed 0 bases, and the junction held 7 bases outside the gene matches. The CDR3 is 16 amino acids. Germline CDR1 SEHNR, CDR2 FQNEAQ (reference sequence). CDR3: CASSSRVAGNQETQYF. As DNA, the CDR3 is TGTGCCAGCAGCTCCCGGGTAGCGGGGAACCAAGAGACCCAGTACTTC.

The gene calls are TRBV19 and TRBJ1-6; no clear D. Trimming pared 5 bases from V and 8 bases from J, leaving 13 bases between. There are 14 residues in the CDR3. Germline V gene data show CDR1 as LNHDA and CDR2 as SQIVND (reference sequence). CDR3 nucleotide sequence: TGTGCCAGTAGTGGAGGTCCCACTTATTCACCCCTCCACTTT. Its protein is CASSGGPTYSPLHF.

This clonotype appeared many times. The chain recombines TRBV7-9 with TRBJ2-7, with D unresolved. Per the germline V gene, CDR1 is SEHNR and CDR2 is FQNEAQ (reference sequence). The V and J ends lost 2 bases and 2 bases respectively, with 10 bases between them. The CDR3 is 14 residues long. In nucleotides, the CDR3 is TGTGCCAGCAGCTTAATTAATCAGGCCTACGAGCAGTACTTC. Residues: CASSLINQAYEQYF. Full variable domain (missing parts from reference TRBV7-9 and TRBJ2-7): DTGVSQNPRHKITKRGQNVTFRCDPISEHNRLYWYRQTLGQGPEFLTYFQNEAQLEKSRLLSDRFSAERPKGSFSTLEIQRTEQGDSAMYLCASSLINQAYEQYFGPGTRLTVT.

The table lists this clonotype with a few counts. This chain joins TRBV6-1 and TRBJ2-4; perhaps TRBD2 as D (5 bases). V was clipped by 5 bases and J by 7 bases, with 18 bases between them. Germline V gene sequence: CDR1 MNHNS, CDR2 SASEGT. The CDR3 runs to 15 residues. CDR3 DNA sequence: TGTGCCAGCAGTAGAGTGTCGGGAAGTATGAACATTCAGTACTTC. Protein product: CASSRVSGSMNIQYF.

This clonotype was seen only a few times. CDR3: CVTLGRGWSPLHF. The CDR3 nucleotides read TGTGTCACCTTAGGGAGGGGTTGGTCACCCCTCCACTTT. The chain employs TRBV6-1 and TRBJ1-6, with D tentatively TRBD1 (5 bases). The V gene's germline CDR1 is MNHNS and CDR2 SASEGT. The CDR3 is 13 amino acids.

Here the CDR3 DNA reads TGCGCCAGCAGCTCACCCTGGACCTTCTACTACGAGCAGTACTTC. It specifies CASSSPWTFYYEQYF. The chain links TRBV5-1 to TRBJ2-7; D remains ambiguous. CDR3 length: 15 residues. CDR1 and CDR2 from the germline V gene are SGHRS and YFSETQ. Trimming took 3 bases from V and 3 from J, leaving 16 bases between them. The variable domain in full, completed from reference TRBV5-1 and TRBJ2-7, reads KAGVTQTPRYLIKTRGQQVTLSCSPISGHRSVSWYQQTPGQGLQFLFEYFSETQRNKGNFPGRFSGRQFSNSRSEMNVSTLELGDSALYLCASSSPWTFYYEQYFGPGTRLTVT.

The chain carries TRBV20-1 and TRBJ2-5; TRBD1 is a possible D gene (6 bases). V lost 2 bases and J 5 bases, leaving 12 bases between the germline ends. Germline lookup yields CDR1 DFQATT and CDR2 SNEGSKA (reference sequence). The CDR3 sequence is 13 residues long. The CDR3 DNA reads TGCAGTGCTAGACCGGGACATAGGGAGACCCAGTACTTC. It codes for CSARPGHRETQYF.

The CDR3 nucleotides are TGTGCCAGCAGTTACTCGACAGACAGGGGAACTGAAGCTTTCTTT. Amino acids: CASSYSTDRGTEAFF. The J gene is TRBJ1-1, the V gene TRBV6-2 or TRBV6-3; 8 bases map to TRBD1. The ends lost 0 bases at V and 5 bases at J; junction bases unmatched: 5. Looked up from germline, CDR1 is MNHEY and CDR2 is SVGEGT. This CDR3 comprises 15 residues.